This T cell receptor (beta chain) was identified during a study of blood T cell repertoires in COVID-19. Some clones are missing from TCRdb's copy, which holds only in-frame ones; the method was immunoSEQ multiplex PCR. The data show 470,000 or so clones, 80% to 90% seen once. The CDR3 loop spans 14 amino acids. Trimming took off 4 bases at V and 1 base at J, with 8 bases between the two ends. CDR1 and CDR2 (germline): SNHLY, FYNNEI. The rearrangement links TRBV2 to TRBJ2-1, with no clear D. Material for sequencing was peripheral blood. The source is a human donor in a cohort sampled during active COVID-19. CDR3 amino acids: CASSALTSYNEQFF. The CDR3 coding sequence is TGTGCCAGCAGTGCCTTAACTTCCTACAATGAGCAGTTCTTC.